This T cell receptor beta chain is drawn from a study of T cell clusters in autoimmune cytopenias (dated by TCRdb to about 2019). A note on the overall study: TRB sequencing reached a median depth of approximately 50,000 reads per sample and yielded a median of 2,350 distinct TRB clonotypes per sample. The study aimed to test whether autoimmune cytopenia patients carry a disease-specific immune repertoire signature usable as a blood-based biomarker. In autoimmune cytopenia patients, peripheral blood TRB and IGH repertoires were sequenced during active disease and over treatment follow-up, together with healthy, CLL and autoimmune hepatitis controls.

TRB amplification used 200 to 250 ng of peripheral blood genomic DNA, tens of thousands of genome equivalents, per sample. Points the paper makes about the study in general: In the comparison of secondary cytopenia with CLL, no cluster-lack signature showed up, apparently because the dominant lymphoma-associated repertoire masked the signature. GLIPH results suggested that primary autoimmune cytopenia patients were missing physiological T cell clusters, with approximately 47 clusters found only in healthy donors compared with 17 found only in patients. The TRB repertoire shifts, including less even repertoires in secondary cytopenia and CLL, mostly reflected lymphoma bias and not autoimmunity. Healthy donors had almost three times as many exclusive TRB clusters as active autoimmune hepatitis patients, a finding consistent with an autoimmunity-wide signature. The T cell clusters were defined in silico only, and their functional role remained to be validated experimentally.

Multiplex PCR with a touch-down protocol amplified TRB rearrangements, with the TRB-A and TRB-B primer pools combined in a single tube. Illumina adapters and sample indices were attached to the amplicons through two consecutive PCR reactions using Phusion HS II polymerase. After gel purification with the NucleoSpin Gel and PCR Clean-up kit, the amplicons were quantified by Qubit and checked for quality on an Agilent 2100 Bioanalyzer. Sequencing of the libraries was done on an Illumina MiSeq with paired-end, single-indexed, 600-cycle runs. From the authors' description of their analysis: Alignment and assembly of TRB reads were performed with MiXCR version 2.1.12 and the default MiXCR reference library. A clone was defined by each unique CDR3 nucleotide sequence, and the analysis included only productive sequences supported by at least two reads. To assess repertoire diversity, an R script computed alpha-parameterized diversity profiles (alpha 0 to 5), which included the Shannon (alpha 1) and Simpson (alpha 2) indices. The tcR package was used to compute combinatorial TRB VJ usage, which was then compared between cohorts by principal component analysis with ade4. TCRbeta CDR3s were clustered with GLIPH on cohort pairs matched by age and read depth, and cluster frequencies were compared by Wilcoxon test. After the reads were reprocessed by TCRdb, one entry was made per CDR3 protein sequence, with no DNA. The V and J calls were not made by the authors but by TCRdb's processing. The sample table includes 2,000 to 3,000 distinct CDR3 sequences. The ten largest make up roughly 60% of the sample.

Including the terminal cysteine and phenylalanine, the CDR3 comprises 15 residues. No DNA is given. In the germline V gene (reference sequence), CDR1 corresponds to LNHNV and CDR2 to YYDKDF. Notes on this clonotype: No antigen is known for it.

The TCR was taken from a human donor with an autoimmune cytopenia or autoimmune hepatitis (not recorded which). This chain joins TRBV15 to TRBJ2-7; no DNA is available, so the TRBD1 call from TCRdb remains unchecked. The sample consisted of peripheral blood. The CDR3 protein sequence reads: CATSRELSGVYEQYF.